This record covers a single T cell receptor beta chain. Its specificity is unknown. The germline CDR1 and CDR2 sequences are LNHDA and SQIVND (reference sequence). Trimming left V 7 bases short and J 2 bases short, with 14 bases between. The CDR3 spans 14 residues. This sample was included in a study of cytomegalovirus exposure and HLA in healthy donors. The study's findings and limits: Later examination showed HLA-associated TCR beta chains had greater clonal expansion than equally common others.

PCR used 60 Vbeta primers and 13 Jbeta primers. Per the original data handling: Counted up in a later analysis, unique TCR beta chains came to some 80 million, with around 10 million shared. Generated by immunoSEQ multiplex PCR, the TCRdb table keeps only in-frame clones and is missing some. V, J and clone size were drawn from that table, and D and trimming were deduced from the DNA. The table includes about 130,000 clones, roughly two thirds detected once. The source material was PBMCs. This rearrangement joins TRBV19 to TRBJ1-1, with D possibly being TRBD1 (6 bases). The TCR comes from a man aged 30-40 years in good health and CMV-seropositive. CDR3 in amino acids: CASITTGANTEAFF. CDR3 nucleotides: TGTGCCAGTATCACGACAGGTGCCAACACTGAAGCTTTCTTT.